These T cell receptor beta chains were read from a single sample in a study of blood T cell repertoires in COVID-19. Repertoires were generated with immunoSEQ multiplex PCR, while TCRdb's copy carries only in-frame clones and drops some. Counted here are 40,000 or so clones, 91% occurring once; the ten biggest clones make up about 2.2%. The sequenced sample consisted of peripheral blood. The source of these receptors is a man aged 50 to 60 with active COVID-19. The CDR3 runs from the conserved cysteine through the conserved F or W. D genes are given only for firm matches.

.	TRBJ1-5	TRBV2	CASRGDDQPQHF	TGTGCCAGCCGGGGGGACGATCAGCCCCAGCATTTT
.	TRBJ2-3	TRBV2	CASSEGPGTDTQYF	TGTGCCAGCAGTGAAGGGCCCGGCACAGATACGCAGTATTTT
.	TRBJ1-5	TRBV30	CAWSGQAKSNQPQHF	TGTGCCTGGAGTGGACAGGCGAAGAGCAATCAGCCCCAGCATTTT
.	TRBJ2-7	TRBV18	CASSPGQSYEQYF	TGTGCCAGCTCACCCGGACAGTCCTACGAGCAGTACTTC
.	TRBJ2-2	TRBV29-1	CSGLRGGTGELFF	TGCAGCGGCCTCAGGGGCGGAACCGGGGAGCTGTTTTTT
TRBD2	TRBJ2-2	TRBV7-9	CASSESGGPGGGELFF	TGTGCCAGCAGCGAAAGCGGGGGGCCAGGCGGCGGGGAGCTGTTTTTT
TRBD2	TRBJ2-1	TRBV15	CATSGRTSGTNEQFF	TGTGCCACCAGCGGTCGGACTAGCGGGACCAATGAGCAGTTCTTC
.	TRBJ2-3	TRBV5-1	CASRKKGVTDTQYF	TGCGCCAGTAGGAAGAAGGGGGTCACAGATACGCAGTATTTT
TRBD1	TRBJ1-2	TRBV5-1	CASSSFTGGNGYTF	TGCGCCAGCAGCTCTTTTACAGGGGGCAATGGCTACACCTTC
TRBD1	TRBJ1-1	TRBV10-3	CAISESSPGQGNTEAFF	TGTGCCATCAGTGAGTCGAGCCCGGGACAGGGGAACACTGAAGCTTTCTTT
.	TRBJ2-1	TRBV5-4	CASSLNRLFSYNEQFF	TGTGCCAGCAGCCTAAATCGACTATTCTCCTACAATGAGCAGTTCTTC
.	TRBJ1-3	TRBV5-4	CASSFRRGRVSGNTIYF	TGTGCCAGCAGCTTTAGGCGGGGTAGGGTTTCTGGAAACACCATATATTTT
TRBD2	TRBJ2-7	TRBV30	CAWRTSGTYEQYF	TGTGCCTGGCGAACTAGCGGGACCTACGAGCAGTACTTC
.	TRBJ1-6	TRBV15	CATSRDRGNSPLHF	TGTGCCACCAGCAGAGATAGGGGTAATTCACCCCTCCACTTT
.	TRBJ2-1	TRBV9	CASSVGGGAEAYNEQFF	TGTGCCAGCAGCGTAGGTGGAGGCGCCGAGGCGTACAATGAGCAGTTCTTC
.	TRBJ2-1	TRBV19	CASSIVGRGEQFF	TGTGCCAGTAGTATAGTGGGGAGGGGGGAGCAGTTCTTC
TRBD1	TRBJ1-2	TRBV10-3	CAISESTGGGGDYGYTF	TGTGCCATCAGTGAGTCGACAGGGGGCGGAGGGGACTATGGCTACACCTTC
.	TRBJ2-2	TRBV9	CASSPPASGEGGAGELFF	TGTGCCAGCAGCCCCCCTGCGTCCGGGGAGGGGGGAGCCGGGGAGCTGTTTTTT
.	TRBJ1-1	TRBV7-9	CASSYRGSYEAFF	TGTGCCAGCAGCTACCGAGGTTCATACGAAGCTTTCTTT
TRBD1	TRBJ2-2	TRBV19	CASSPRTGGSTGELFF	TGTGCCAGTAGTCCCCGCACAGGGGGAAGTACCGGGGAGCTGTTTTTT
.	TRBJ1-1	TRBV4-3	CASSQDNAGMNTEAFF	TGCGCCAGCAGCCAAGATAACGCAGGGATGAACACTGAAGCTTTCTTT
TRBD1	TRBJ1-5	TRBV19	CASKGRAGTGPSNQPQHF	TGTGCCTCCAAAGGGAGGGCCGGGACAGGGCCCAGCAATCAGCCCCAGCATTTT
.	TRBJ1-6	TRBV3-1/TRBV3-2	CASSQDRGYSPLHF	TGTGCCAGCAGCCAAGATCGGGGGTATTCACCCCTCCACTTT
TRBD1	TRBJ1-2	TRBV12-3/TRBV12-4	CASSLDREVGYTF	TGTGCCAGCAGTCTGGACAGGGAGGTTGGCTACACCTTC
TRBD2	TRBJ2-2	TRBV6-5	CASGPSGGAGELFF	TGTGCCAGCGGTCCTAGCGGGGGGGCCGGGGAGCTGTTTTTT
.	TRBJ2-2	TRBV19	CASRNRNTGELFF	TGTGCCAGTAGGAACAGGAACACCGGGGAGCTGTTTTTT